The following is a T cell receptor beta chain sequence with its context. Antigen specificity is unknown. These data come from a study of cytomegalovirus exposure and HLA in healthy donors. Whole-study context: Assignment to the Caucasian-associated ancestry cluster applied to 75% to 85% of the 300 to 500 genotyped donors.

General study points: Later genetic work tied a missense DCLRE1C variant to beta-chain V and J trimming.

PCR amplification relied on 60 Vbeta primers (plus 13 Jbeta primers). Using immunoSEQ multiplex PCR, the repertoire was profiled, and TCRdb retains in-frame clones only, with some absent. The sample holds 55,000 to 75,000 clones, roughly 80% seen once. Sequenced: PBMCs. This TCR came from a woman aged 25 to 39 in good health and CMV-seropositive.

The CDR3: CSVEGLGLAGRSYEQYF. The CDR3, as DNA: TGCAGCGTTGAAGGGCTGGGACTAGCGGGCCGCTCCTACGAGCAGTACTTC. The chain recombines TRBV29-1 with TRBJ2-7; TRBD2 agrees at 12 bases. V gave up 1 base and J gave up 0 bases; unmatched junction bases: 7. CDR3 size: 17 residues. The germline V gene encodes CDR1 SQVTM and CDR2 ANQGSEA.